What follows describes a single T cell receptor beta chain. The antigen is unknown. The sample belongs to a study of cytomegalovirus exposure and HLA in healthy donors. Study as a whole: Researchers found that about 82% of 300 to 450 genotyped donors fell within the Caucasian-associated ancestry cluster.

The J segment lost 3 bases and the V segment lost 4 bases, leaving 9 bases of the junction unmatched. This CDR3 has 15 residues. The germline gives CDR1 MNHNS, CDR2 SASEGT. PCR was performed using 60 Vbeta and 13 Jbeta primers. Using immunoSEQ multiplex PCR, the repertoire was profiled, and TCRdb retains in-frame clones only, with some absent. The sample holds approximately 180,000 clones. Study-level points and caveats: Within an earlier analysis, most TCR beta V segments proved productive either about 87% or about 30% of the time.

This sequence was found in a young man in good health and CMV-seronegative. The sequenced sample was PBMCs. The V and J genes are TRBV6-1 and TRBJ2-7, with 7 bases aligning to TRBD2. CDR3 in amino acids: CASSGGGGDYYEQYF. The CDR3 DNA reads as TGTGCCAGCAGTGGGGGGGGAGGGGACTACTACGAGCAGTACTTC.